This T cell receptor (beta chain) is from a study of blood T cell repertoires in COVID-19. Clones were sequenced by immunoSEQ multiplex PCR, and TCRdb holds only the in-frame ones, with some missing. The data hold roughly 69,000 clones, with more than 80% observed a single time. The CDR3 sequence is 15 residues long. Germline V lookup: CDR1 SGHKS, CDR2 YYEKEE (reference sequence). The ends were cut back, 2 bases at V and 1 base at J, with 12 bases in the middle. Specimen: peripheral blood. The chain employs TRBV5-5 and TRBJ1-2; D is possibly TRBD1 (6 bases). This sequence originates from a man aged 45-60 years with COVID-19, enrolled during active disease. The CDR3 region is CASSFGQTNNYGYTF. DNA for the CDR3: TGTGCCAGCAGCTTTGGACAGACCAATAACTATGGCTACACCTTC.